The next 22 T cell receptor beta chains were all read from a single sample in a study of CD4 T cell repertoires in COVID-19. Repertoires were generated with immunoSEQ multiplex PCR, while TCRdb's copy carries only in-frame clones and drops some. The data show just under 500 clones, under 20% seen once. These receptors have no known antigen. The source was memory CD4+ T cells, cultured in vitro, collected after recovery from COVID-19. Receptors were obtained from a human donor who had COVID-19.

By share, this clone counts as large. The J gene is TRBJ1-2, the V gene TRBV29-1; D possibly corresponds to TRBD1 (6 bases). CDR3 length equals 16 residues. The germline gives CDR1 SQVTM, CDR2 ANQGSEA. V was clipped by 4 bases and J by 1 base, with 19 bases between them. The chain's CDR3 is CSVGGSNRDNNYGYTF. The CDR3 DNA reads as TGCAGCGTTGGGGGAAGCAACCGGGACAATAACTATGGCTACACCTTC.

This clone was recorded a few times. The CDR3: CAWSHGRTVGGPDTQYF. Here the CDR3 DNA reads TGTGCCTGGAGTCACGGCCGGACTGTGGGAGGTCCAGATACGCAGTATTTT. J is TRBJ2-3 and V is TRBV30; D possibly corresponds to TRBD2 (6 bases). Looked up from germline, CDR1 is GTSNPN and CDR2 is SVGIG (reference sequence). Trimming shortened V by 2 bases and J by 4 bases, and 22 bases separated the two germline ends. The length of the CDR3 is 17 residues.

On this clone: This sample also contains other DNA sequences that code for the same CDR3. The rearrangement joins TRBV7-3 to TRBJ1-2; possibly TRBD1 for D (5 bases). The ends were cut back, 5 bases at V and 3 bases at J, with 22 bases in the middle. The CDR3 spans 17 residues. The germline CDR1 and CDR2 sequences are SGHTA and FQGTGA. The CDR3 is CASSKAGGGIGYYGYTF. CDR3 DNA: TGTGCCAGCAGCAAGGCCGGTGGGGGGATAGGGTACTATGGCTACACCTTC.

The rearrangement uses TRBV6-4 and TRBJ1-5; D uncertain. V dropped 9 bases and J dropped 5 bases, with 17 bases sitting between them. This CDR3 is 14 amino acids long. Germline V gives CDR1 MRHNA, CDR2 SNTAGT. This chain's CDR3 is CARAPSGCDQPQHF. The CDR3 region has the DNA TGTGCCAGAGCCCCTTCGGGGTGCGATCAGCCCCAGCATTTT.

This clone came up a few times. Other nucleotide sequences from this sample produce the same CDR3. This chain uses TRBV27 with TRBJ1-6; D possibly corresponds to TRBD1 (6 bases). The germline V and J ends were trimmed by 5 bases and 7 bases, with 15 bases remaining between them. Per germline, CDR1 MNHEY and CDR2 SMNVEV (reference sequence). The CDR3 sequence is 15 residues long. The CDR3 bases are TGTGCCAGCAGTCTTATCCCCAGGGGCAATTCACCCCTCCACTTT. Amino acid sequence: CASSLIPRGNSPLHF.

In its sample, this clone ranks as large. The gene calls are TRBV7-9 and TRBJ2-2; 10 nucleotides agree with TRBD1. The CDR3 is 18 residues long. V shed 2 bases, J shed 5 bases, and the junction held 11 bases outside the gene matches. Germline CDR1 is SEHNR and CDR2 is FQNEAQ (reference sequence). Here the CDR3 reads CASSLRRQGALRTGELFF. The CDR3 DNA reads TGTGCCAGCAGCTTACGAAGACAGGGGGCCCTGAGGACCGGGGAGCTGTTTTTT.

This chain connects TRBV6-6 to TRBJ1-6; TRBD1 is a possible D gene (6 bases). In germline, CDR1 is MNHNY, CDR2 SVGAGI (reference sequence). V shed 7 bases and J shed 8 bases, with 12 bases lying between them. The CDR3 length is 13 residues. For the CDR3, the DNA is TGTGCCAGCAATGGACAGTCCTATTCACCCCTCCACTTT. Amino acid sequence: CASNGQSYSPLHF.

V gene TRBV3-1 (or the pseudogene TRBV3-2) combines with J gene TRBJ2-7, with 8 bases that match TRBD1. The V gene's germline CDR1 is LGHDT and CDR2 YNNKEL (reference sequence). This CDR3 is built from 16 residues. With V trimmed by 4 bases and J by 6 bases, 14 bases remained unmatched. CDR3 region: CASSPRTGLGDVEQYF. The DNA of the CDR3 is TGTGCCAGCAGCCCTAGGACAGGGTTAGGTGATGTCGAGCAGTACTTC.

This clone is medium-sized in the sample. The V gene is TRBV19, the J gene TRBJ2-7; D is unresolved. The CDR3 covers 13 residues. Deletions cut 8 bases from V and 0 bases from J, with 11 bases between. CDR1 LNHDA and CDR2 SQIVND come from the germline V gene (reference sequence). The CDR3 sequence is CASAQDSSYEQYF. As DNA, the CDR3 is TGTGCCAGTGCCCAGGATAGCTCCTACGAGCAGTACTTC.

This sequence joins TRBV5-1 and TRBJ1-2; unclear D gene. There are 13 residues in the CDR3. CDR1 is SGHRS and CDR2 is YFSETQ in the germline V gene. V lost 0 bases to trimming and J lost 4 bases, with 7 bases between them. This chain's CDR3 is CASSLGSPYGYTF. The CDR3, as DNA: TGCGCCAGCAGCTTGGGCAGCCCCTATGGCTACACCTTC.

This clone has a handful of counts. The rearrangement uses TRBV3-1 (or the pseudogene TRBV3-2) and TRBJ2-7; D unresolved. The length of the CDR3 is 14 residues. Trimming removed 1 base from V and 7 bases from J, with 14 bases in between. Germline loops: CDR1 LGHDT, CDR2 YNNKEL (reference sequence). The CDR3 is CASSQAFGFGEQYF. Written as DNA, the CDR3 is TGTGCCAGCAGCCAAGCCTTCGGTTTCGGAGAGCAGTACTTC.

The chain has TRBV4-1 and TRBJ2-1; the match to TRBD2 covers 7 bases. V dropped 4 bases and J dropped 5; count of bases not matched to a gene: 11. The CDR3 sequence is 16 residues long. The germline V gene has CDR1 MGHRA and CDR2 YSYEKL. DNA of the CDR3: TGCGCCAGCAGCCGCGTAGGGGAGGGAGCGAACAATGAGCAGTTCTTC. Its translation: CASSRVGEGANNEQFF.

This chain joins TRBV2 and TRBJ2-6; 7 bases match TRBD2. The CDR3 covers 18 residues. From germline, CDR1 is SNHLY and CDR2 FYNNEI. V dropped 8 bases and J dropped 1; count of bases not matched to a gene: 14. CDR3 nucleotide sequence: TGTGCCAGCCGACCTTGGGAGGGGCCTCTTTCTGGGGCCAACGTCCTGACTTTC. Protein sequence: CASRPWEGPLSGANVLTF.

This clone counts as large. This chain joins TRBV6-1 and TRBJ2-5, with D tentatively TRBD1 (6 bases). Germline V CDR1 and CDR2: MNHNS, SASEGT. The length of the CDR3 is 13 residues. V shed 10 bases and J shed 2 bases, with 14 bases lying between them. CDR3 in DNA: TGTGCCACCCACCGGACAGCTCAAGAGACCCAGTACTTC. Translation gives CATHRTAQETQYF.

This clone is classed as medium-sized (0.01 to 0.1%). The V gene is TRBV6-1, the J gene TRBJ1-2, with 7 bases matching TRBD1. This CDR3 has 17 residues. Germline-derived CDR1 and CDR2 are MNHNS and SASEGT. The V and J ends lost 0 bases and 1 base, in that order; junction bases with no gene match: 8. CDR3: CASSEALTGSNNYGYTF. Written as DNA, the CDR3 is TGTGCCAGCAGTGAAGCGCTGACAGGGTCCAATAACTATGGCTACACCTTC.

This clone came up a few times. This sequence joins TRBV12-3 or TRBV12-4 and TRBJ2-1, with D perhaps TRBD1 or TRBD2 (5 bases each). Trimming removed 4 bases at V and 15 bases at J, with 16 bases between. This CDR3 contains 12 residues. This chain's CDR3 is CASSWDRTEWFF. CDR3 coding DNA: TGTGCCAGCAGTTGGGACCGGACCGAGTGGTTCTTC.

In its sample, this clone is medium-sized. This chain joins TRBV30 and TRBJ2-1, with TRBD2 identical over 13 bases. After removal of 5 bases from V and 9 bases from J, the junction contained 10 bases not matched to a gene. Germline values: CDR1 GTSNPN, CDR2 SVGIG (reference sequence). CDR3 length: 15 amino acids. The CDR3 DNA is TGTGCCTGGGGCCCTGGACTAGCGGGAGCTGGTGAGCAGTTCTTC. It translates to CAWGPGLAGAGEQFF.

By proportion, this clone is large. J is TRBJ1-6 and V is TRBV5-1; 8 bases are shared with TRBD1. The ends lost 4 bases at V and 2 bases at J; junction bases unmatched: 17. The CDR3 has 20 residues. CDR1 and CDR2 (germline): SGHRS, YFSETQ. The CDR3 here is CASSPKMTGEGSAYNSPLHF. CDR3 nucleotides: TGCGCCAGCAGCCCGAAGATGACAGGGGAAGGAAGCGCCTATAATTCACCCCTCCACTTT.

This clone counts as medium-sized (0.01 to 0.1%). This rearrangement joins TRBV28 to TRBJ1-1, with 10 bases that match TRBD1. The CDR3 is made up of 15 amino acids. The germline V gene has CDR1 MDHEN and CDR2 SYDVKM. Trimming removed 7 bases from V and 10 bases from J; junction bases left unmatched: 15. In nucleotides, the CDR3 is TGTGCCAGCATCTTGCCGGGACAGGGGCGGGATGTAGCTTTCTTT. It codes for CASILPGQGRDVAFF.

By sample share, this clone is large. The CDR3 bases are TGTGCCAGCACCGGCGATTACAGGGGTCCCAATCAGCCCCAGCATTTT. It is translated as CASTGDYRGPNQPQHF. J is TRBJ1-5 and V is TRBV2; 7 positions match TRBD1. V shed 7 bases, J shed 3 bases, and the junction held 12 bases outside the gene matches. The CDR3 sequence is 16 residues long. Germline V gene sequence: CDR1 SNHLY, CDR2 FYNNEI.

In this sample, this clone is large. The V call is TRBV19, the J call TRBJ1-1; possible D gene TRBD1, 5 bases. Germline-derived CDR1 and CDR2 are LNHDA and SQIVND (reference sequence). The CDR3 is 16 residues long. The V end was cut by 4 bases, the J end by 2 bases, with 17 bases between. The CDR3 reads CASSTPPGGFNTEAFF. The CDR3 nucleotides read TGTGCCAGTAGTACCCCCCCGGGGGGATTCAACACTGAAGCTTTCTTT.

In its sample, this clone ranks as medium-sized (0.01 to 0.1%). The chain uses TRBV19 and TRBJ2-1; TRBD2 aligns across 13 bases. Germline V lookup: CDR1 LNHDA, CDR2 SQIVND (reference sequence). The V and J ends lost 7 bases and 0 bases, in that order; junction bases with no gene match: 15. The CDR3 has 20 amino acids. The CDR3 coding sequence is TGTGCCAGTACTCCAACCTTGGGGACTAGCGGGAAGAGCTCCTACAATGAGCAGTTCTTC. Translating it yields CASTPTLGTSGKSSYNEQFF.